The 18 T cell receptor beta chains reported below all come from one sample, sequenced in a study of metastatic and nonmetastatic thyroid tumors. MiXCR re-clonotyped the PCR reads for TCRdb. The sample includes roughly 65,000 clones, over 12% of them seen just once. No treatment of any kind had been given to any patient before thyroid surgery. Specimen: blood. The receptor set was obtained from a male donor with papillary thyroid cancer or a benign thyroid nodule (not recorded which). Some clones in this sample may be carry-over from other donors' samples.

This clone has a count of ten or more. The chain employs TRBV7-3 and TRBJ1-1; 9 bases are shared with TRBD1. Trimming at V came to 5 bases and at J to 1 base, leaving 5 bases not matched to a gene. Germline V lookup: CDR1 SGHTA, CDR2 FQGTGA. This CDR3 has 15 residues. CDR3 amino acids: CASSRQGGWNTEAFF. The CDR3 bases are TGTGCCAGCAGCCGACAGGGGGGGTGGAACACTGAAGCTTTCTTT.

In its sample, this clone was seen many times. The chain combines TRBV7-9 with TRBJ2-7; 10 positions agree with TRBD2. The CDR3 sequence is 14 residues long. Germline-derived CDR1 and CDR2 are SEHNR and FQNEAQ (reference sequence). The V gene end was trimmed by 4 bases and the J gene end by 0 bases; junction bases not matched to a gene: 0. The CDR3 loop reads CASSSSGSSYEQYF. The CDR3 DNA is TGTGCCAGCAGCTCTAGCGGGAGCTCCTACGAGCAGTACTTC.

The V call is TRBV7-2, the J call TRBJ2-2, with TRBD1 matching over 8 bases. CDR3 size: 15 residues. Trimming took 3 bases from V and 3 from J; bases not matched to a gene: 3. CDR1 SGHTA and CDR2 FQGNSA come from the germline V gene. CDR3 loop: CASSLTGDDTGELFF. The CDR3 DNA is TGTGCCAGCAGCTTGACAGGGGATGACACCGGGGAGCTGTTTTTT.

There are many counts of this clone. This CDR3 is CASSETAGELFF. CDR3 nucleotide sequence: TGTGCCAGCAGTGAAACCGCCGGGGAGCTGTTTTTT. The chain has TRBV6-1 and TRBJ2-2; D not resolved. Trimming stripped 2 bases from V and 6 bases from J, with 4 bases between. Germline CDR1 MNHNS, CDR2 SASEGT. This CDR3 spans 12 amino acids.

In this sample, this clone turned up a few times. The chain couples TRBV12-3 or TRBV12-4 to TRBJ2-2, with 12 bases identical to TRBD2. V shed 5 bases and J 14 bases; nucleotides not matched to a gene: 15. This CDR3 has 16 residues. CDR3: CASSRLAGENTGDLFF. As DNA, the CDR3 is TGTGCCAGCAGTCGACTAGCGGGAGAGAACACCGGTGATCTGTTTTTT.

The chain recombines TRBV6-4 with TRBJ1-1; D not certain. The germline V gene has CDR1 MRHNA and CDR2 SNTAGT. The CDR3 has 13 residues. The germline V and J ends were trimmed by 0 bases and 2 bases, with 4 bases remaining between them. As DNA, the CDR3 is TGTGCCAGCAGTGACTCGGACAACACTGAAGCTTTCTTT. This translates into CASSDSDNTEAFF.

The V call is TRBV9, the J call TRBJ2-3; 7 nucleotides align to TRBD2. The CDR3 is 17 residues long. In germline, CDR1 is SGDLS, CDR2 YYNGEE. The V segment lost 0 bases and the J segment 0 bases; nucleotides outside the gene matches: 7. The CDR3: CASSVEGLAVSTDTQYF. The DNA of the CDR3 is TGTGCCAGCAGCGTAGAGGGTCTAGCGGTGAGCACAGATACGCAGTATTTT.

As for this clone: Given a much more abundant clone one base away, this may be a read error. V is TRBV4-2 and J is TRBJ2-3, with TRBD1 identical over 9 bases. The V gene end was trimmed by 5 bases and the J gene end by 4 bases; junction bases not matched to a gene: 7. This CDR3 has 15 amino acids. Germline values: CDR1 LGHNA, CDR2 YNFKEQ. The DNA for the CDR3 is TGTGCCAGCAGCGTAACAGGGGGCTATTCAGATACGCAGTATTTT. The encoded protein is CASSVTGGYSDTQYF.

This chain uses TRBV12-3 or TRBV12-4 with TRBJ1-6, with 9 positions matching TRBD1. This CDR3 contains 13 residues. V shed 5 bases and J 13 bases; nucleotides not matched to a gene: 6. The CDR3 bases are TGTGCCAGCAGTCTCCGGGACAGGGATCCCCTCCACTTT. Translating it yields CASSLRDRDPLHF.

This clone turned up a few times. The rearrangement joins TRBV2 to TRBJ2-7; D could derive from TRBD1 or TRBD2 (5 bases each). Germline values: CDR1 SNHLY, CDR2 FYNNEI. The CDR3 is made up of 15 amino acids. V dropped 5 bases and J dropped 2 bases, with 16 bases sitting between them. CDR3 protein: CASSKTWDVPYEQYF. CDR3 DNA: TGTGCCAGCAGTAAAACTTGGGACGTCCCCTACGAGCAGTACTTC.

The rearrangement uses TRBV3-1 and TRBJ2-1; D unclear. CDR3 length equals 14 residues. Trimming removed 0 bases at V and 11 bases at J, with 14 bases between. Germline loops: CDR1 LGHDT, CDR2 YNNKEL (reference sequence). CDR3 region: CASSQDQSRSKQFF. The CDR3 DNA follows: TGTGCCAGCAGCCAAGATCAGAGTAGAAGCAAGCAGTTCTTC.

In the case of this clone: With a much larger clone just one base away, this may be a read error. The chain joins TRBV19 to TRBJ2-2; D is ambiguous. CDR1 LNHDA and CDR2 SQIVND come from the germline V gene (reference sequence). This CDR3 has 14 residues. V was shortened by 7 bases and J by 1 base, with 10 bases between the two germline ends. Here the CDR3 DNA reads TGTGCCAGTATAGGCCGGTTGAACACCGGGGAGCTGTTTTTT. Translated, it gives CASIGRLNTGELFF. The whole variable domain, filled in from reference TRBV19 and TRBJ2-2, reads DGGITQSPKYLFRKEGQNVTLSCEQNLNHDAMYWYRQDPGQGLRLIYYSQIVNDFQKGDIAEGYSVSREKKESFPLTVTSAQKNPTAFYLCASIGRLNTGELFFGEGSRLTVL.

Ten or more counts support this clone. The chain joins TRBV2 to TRBJ2-3; no reliable D call. Germline CDR1 SNHLY, CDR2 FYNNEI. This CDR3 is 14 amino acids long. The V end was cut by 5 bases, the J end by 4 bases, with 13 bases between. The CDR3 DNA reads as TGTGCCAGCAGTCAAAATTATCTCCCAGATACGCAGTATTTT. This gives the protein CASSQNYLPDTQYF.

At least ten counts were recorded for this clone. This chain links TRBV13 with TRBJ1-5; the D is unclear. Germline V gives CDR1 PRHDT, CDR2 FYEKMQ (reference sequence). Trimming cost V 4 bases and J 4 bases, with 8 bases left between them. There are 13 residues in the CDR3. This CDR3 is CASSSMGNQPQHF. For the CDR3, the DNA is TGTGCCAGCAGCTCGATGGGGAATCAGCCCCAGCATTTT.

Many counts were recorded for this clone. This chain connects TRBV18 to TRBJ1-1, with 10 bases matching TRBD1. The V gene end was trimmed by 3 bases and the J gene end by 3 bases; junction bases not matched to a gene: 1. Germline loops: CDR1 KGHSH, CDR2 LQKENI. CDR3 length equals 14 residues. This CDR3 is CASSPGQGYTEAFF. In DNA form, the CDR3 reads TGTGCCAGCTCACCGGGACAGGGGTACACTGAAGCTTTCTTT.

In this sample, this clone turned up a few times. At one boundary the junction diverges from the germline segment, which might be a read error. The genes are TRBV27 and TRBJ1-3; no definite D call. This CDR3 region has 13 residues. Germline lookup yields CDR1 MNHEY and CDR2 SMNVEV (reference sequence). As DNA, the CDR3 is TGTGCCAGCAGTTTCAGCTCTGTAAACACCATATATTTT. Its protein product is CASSFSSVNTIYF.

This clone was counted at least ten times. The chain uses TRBV9 and TRBJ2-5, with 7 positions matching TRBD1. Germline V gives CDR1 SGDLS, CDR2 YYNGEE. There are 16 residues in the CDR3. J gave up 5 bases and V 6 bases, and 16 bases lay outside the gene matches. CDR3 in DNA: TGTGCCAGCACCGCAGGGACAGCCCAATTGGGGGAGACCCAGTACTTC. This translates into CASTAGTAQLGETQYF.

This clone was picked up many times. The J gene is TRBJ2-5, the V gene TRBV27; 10 bases align to TRBD2. V lost 5 bases, J lost 4 bases, and 10 bases stayed unmatched. This CDR3 is 16 amino acids long. Germline V gives CDR1 MNHEY, CDR2 SMNVEV (reference sequence). The CDR3 coding sequence is TGTGCCAGCAGTCCCGGGACTAGCGCTCAGACAGAGACCCAGTACTTC. It codes for CASSPGTSAQTETQYF.